This is a list of T cell receptor beta chains from one sample in a study of blood T cells in healthy people across ages. TCRdb ran MiXCR on the 5' RACE reads and lists one entry per CDR3 protein. Of hundreds of thousands of distinct CDR3 sequences in the sample, 49% are singletons; the top ten hold 25% to 35%. The sequenced sample consisted of blood. These receptors all stem from a woman aged 60-70 years in good health. Both conserved end residues are trimmed from each CDR3. A D gene is named only where the DNA matches it firmly.

d_gene	v_gene	j_gene	CDR3aa
NA	TRBV9	TRBJ2-2	ASSVGLAGPNTGELF
TRBD2	TRBV10-3	TRBJ2-2	AISDKASGNTGELF
NA	TRBV20-1	TRBJ2-7	SARDLRSSYEQY
NA	TRBV28	TRBJ1-1	ASSKPLSGTEAF
TRBD1	TRBV20-1	TRBJ1-2	SATDRTSGGYT
TRBD1	TRBV15	TRBJ2-3	ATSSTGTVPFVDTQY
NA	TRBV27	TRBJ2-3	ASGGQTLLGTDTQY
TRBD2	TRBV27	TRBJ2-2	ASSSGLAGLTGELF
NA	TRBV20-1	TRBJ2-1	SASAGFDEQF
NA	TRBV25-1	TRBJ2-7	ASSESAAEQY
NA	TRBV5-1	TRBJ2-3	ASSLEDHVMAQY
NA	TRBV2	TRBJ2-7	ASSEQLVYEQY
NA	TRBV20-1	TRBJ2-7	SAGGGPEGNEQY
NA	TRBV12-5	TRBJ2-1	ASGLPPGREQF
TRBD2	TRBV7-3	TRBJ2-3	ASSFRTSGRVDEQY
NA	TRBV20-1	TRBJ1-2	SARGPGTNYGYT
TRBD1	TRBV20-1	TRBJ1-2	SASLPGGGKGYT
TRBD2	TRBV28	TRBJ2-3	ASSDGGRAVDTQY
NA	TRBV5-1	TRBJ1-1	ASSPGGGYDAF
TRBD2	TRBV20-1	NA	SARDQTSGNHEQY
TRBD2	TRBV3-1	TRBJ2-1	ASSHWTSGTYSYNEQF
NA	TRBV5-1	TRBJ2-7	ASSLPLGSEQY
NA	TRBV7-2	TRBJ2-5	ASSLSRVETQY
TRBD2	TRBV4-3	TRBJ2-1	ASSQLSVRGDEQF
NA	TRBV20-1	TRBJ2-3	SASGLWGPQRGADTQY
TRBD1	TRBV3-1	TRBJ1-3	ASSQEDRPGNTIY
NA	TRBV4-3	TRBJ2-7	ASSQQGGNEQY
NA	TRBV15	TRBJ2-5	ATSRDPGQETQY
TRBD1	TRBV18	TRBJ2-7	ASSPTTGGEEY
TRBD1	TRBV20-1	TRBJ1-5	SAADRVGQPQH
TRBD2	TRBV7-9	TRBJ2-7	ASSLGSGRPTGYEQY
NA	TRBV5-1	TRBJ1-2	ASSFDRRYGYT
NA	TRBV20-1	NA	SAPQRIDEQY
NA	TRBV7-2	TRBJ1-1	ASSFARRNPNTEAF
TRBD2	TRBV20-1	TRBJ2-1	SATASGSVYNEQF
NA	TRBV7-6	TRBJ1-4	ASSLGAPGTGEKLF
TRBD2	TRBV5-1	TRBJ2-7	ASSLRGLAGDSYEQY
TRBD1	TRBV27	TRBJ2-2	ASRVLTGGKTGELF
NA	TRBV7-2	TRBJ1-1	ASSLAPGAEAF
NA	TRBV7-2	TRBJ1-2	ASSRGGAEQGYT
TRBD1	TRBV7-2	TRBJ1-2	ASSSTPTGGFGYT
NA	TRBV5-1	TRBJ2-3	ASSYRDSRADTQY
TRBD2	TRBV7-2	TRBJ2-7	ASSLAPSGRPTYEQY
NA	TRBV25-1	TRBJ1-4	ASSVLQGPNEKLF
NA	TRBV10-3	TRBJ2-4	AISEVGSTSDIQY
NA	TRBV9	TRBJ2-3	ASSVQGPDTQY
NA	TRBV20-1	TRBJ1-5	SAVNSNQPQH
NA	TRBV18	TRBJ2-1	ASSPKDGNEQF
NA	TRBV29-1	TRBJ1-2	SVANGGRDYGYT
NA	TRBV29-1	TRBJ1-2	SVDEGSAGYT
TRBD1	TRBV4-3	TRBJ2-5	ASSQGPTGEETQY
TRBD1	TRBV19	TRBJ2-1	ASSMAGTGDHNEQF
NA	TRBV15	NA	ATSSGIGALNNEQY
TRBD2	TRBV6-2/TRBV6-3	NA	AGAPAGARSYNEQY
NA	TRBV27	TRBJ1-6	ASSFRTVYNSPLH
NA	TRBV7-3	TRBJ2-4	ASSQGTENIQY
NA	TRBV7-2	TRBJ2-5	ASSVDQGLGTQY
TRBD2	TRBV14	TRBJ2-1	ASSQTGTRSNEQF
TRBD1	TRBV20-1	TRBJ2-1	SASTGNNEQF
TRBD2	TRBV7-9	TRBJ2-1	ASSLAGLAGAREQF